The rows below give T cell receptor beta chains drawn from one sample of a study of T-cell memory formation after mild COVID-19. TCRdb reanalysed the 5' RACE reads using MiXCR and keeps one entry per CDR3 protein. The sample lists approximately 300,000 distinct CDR3 sequences, 15% occurring once. Sequenced input: PBMCs or a T cell subset sorted from them (not recorded which). The receptors come from a man aged 18 to 35 who had mild COVID-19 (a few samples of this study predate the infection). Cell type and time point are not known. The CDR3 runs from the conserved cysteine through the conserved F or W. A D gene is named only where the DNA matches it firmly. The size entry is marked missing in some rows and otherwise reads once, few, many or a size class.

clone_size	j_call	v_call	d_call	cdr3_aa	cdr3_nt
-	TRBJ1-2	TRBV7-9	-	CASSADGRHGYTF	TGTGCCAGCAGCGCGGATGGAAGGCATGGCTACACCTTC
-	TRBJ2-2	TRBV9	-	CASSVVIGELFF	TGTGCCAGCAGCGTAGTAATCGGGGAGCTGTTTTTT
many	TRBJ2-3	TRBV7-3	TRBD2	CASSLLAGGPDTQYF	TGTGCCAGCAGCTTACTAGCGGGGGGGCCAGATACGCAGTATTTT
-	TRBJ2-3	TRBV11-1	-	CASSLDGTTDTQYF	TGTGCCAGCAGCTTAGATGGGACAACAGATACGCAGTATTTT
few	TRBJ2-2	TRBV7-9	-	CASSPPARRGGELFF	TGTGCCAGCAGCCCGCCCGCGCGGAGGGGCGGGGAGCTGTTTTTT
-	TRBJ2-3	TRBV15	-	CATSFRGADTQYF	TGTGCCACCAGCTTTCGGGGGGCGGATACGCAGTATTTT
few	TRBJ1-2	TRBV6-2/TRBV6-3	-	CASSRDLLFGYTF	TGTGCCAGCAGCCGGGACCTCTTGTTTGGCTACACCTTC
-	TRBJ2-7	TRBV7-4	TRBD1	CASSPQGNGYEQYF	TGTGCCAGCAGTCCACAGGGGAATGGCTACGAGCAGTACTTC
-	TRBJ1-1	TRBV6-5	-	CASRFNRGTEAFF	TGTGCCAGCAGATTTAATAGGGGTACTGAAGCTTTCTTT
-	TRBJ1-5	TRBV12-3/TRBV12-4	-	CASSLGTTPQHF	TGTGCCAGCAGTTTAGGGACAACACCCCAGCATTTT
-	TRBJ2-7	TRBV5-1	TRBD2	CASSPGGASYEQYF	TGCGCCAGCAGCCCCGGGGGGGCCAGCTACGAGCAGTACTTC
few	TRBJ1-4	TRBV10-3	-	CAISAGGRTTNEKLFF	TGTGCCATCAGCGCTGGAGGACGAACAACTAATGAAAAACTGTTTTTT
-	TRBJ2-1	TRBV7-9	TRBD2	CATGRGDNEQFF	TGTGCCACCGGACGGGGGGACAATGAGCAGTTCTTC
few	TRBJ2-2	TRBV5-1	TRBD1	CASQIPGQGLTGELFF	TGCGCCAGCCAGATTCCGGGACAGGGTTTAACCGGGGAGCTGTTTTTT
once	TRBJ2-6	TRBV12-3/TRBV12-4	-	CASTPEGAGANVLTF	TGTGCCAGCACCCCAGAGGGCGCTGGGGCCAACGTCCTGACTTTC
-	TRBJ2-1	TRBV5-1	TRBD2	CASSLGTSGGIYNEQFF	TGCGCCAGCAGCTTGGGGACTAGCGGGGGGATATACAATGAGCAGTTCTTC
few	TRBJ2-1	TRBV14	TRBD2	CASSQVGSGEQFF	TGTGCCAGCAGCCAAGTGGGTAGCGGGGAGCAGTTCTTC
-	TRBJ2-3	TRBV5-1	TRBD1	CASSYGQGTDTQYF	TGCGCCAGCAGTTATGGACAGGGTACAGATACGCAGTATTTT
few	TRBJ2-7	TRBV27	-	CASSFLGESYEQYF	TGTGCCAGCAGTTTCCTCGGGGAAAGCTACGAGCAGTACTTC
-	TRBJ2-5	TRBV5-1	TRBD1	CASSEETGRETQYF	TGCGCCAGCAGCGAGGAGACAGGGAGAGAGACCCAGTACTTC
-	TRBJ1-1	TRBV29-1	TRBD1	CSVVGQGDTEAFF	TGCAGCGTTGTAGGACAGGGCGACACTGAAGCTTTCTTT
-	TRBJ1-1	TRBV27	-	CASGMWGNTEAFF	TGTGCCAGCGGGATGTGGGGGAACACTGAAGCTTTCTTT
-	TRBJ1-2	TRBV4-1	TRBD1	CASSQGQGINYGYTF	TGCGCCAGCAGCCAGGGACAGGGAATAAACTATGGCTACACCTTC
few	TRBJ2-5	TRBV28	-	CASSFARGTEGETQYF	TGTGCCAGCAGTTTCGCCCGAGGGACGGAGGGGGAGACCCAGTACTTC
-	TRBJ2-5	TRBV6-1	-	CAIMDRLGETQYF	TGTGCCATCATGGACCGGCTCGGAGAGACCCAGTACTTC
-	TRBJ2-5	TRBV24-1	-	CATSPQGAEETQYF	TGTGCCACCAGTCCCCAGGGTGCGGAGGAGACCCAGTACTTC
few	TRBJ2-3	TRBV5-1	-	CASSEQGTDTQYF	TGCGCCAGCAGTGAACAAGGCACAGATACGCAGTATTTT
-	TRBJ2-2	TRBV12-3/TRBV12-4	TRBD2	CASRDNTGTSGGELFF	TGTGCCAGCAGAGACAACACCGGGACTAGCGGCGGGGAGCTGTTTTTT
few	TRBJ2-3	TRBV6-2/TRBV6-3	TRBD1	CASSGQGQRTDTQYF	TGTGCCAGCAGTGGACAGGGGCAAAGGACAGATACGCAGTATTTT
-	TRBJ1-5	TRBV6-6	-	CASSYWTNTGSQPQHF	TGTGCCAGCAGTTACTGGACTAACACTGGGTCGCAGCCCCAGCATTTT
few	TRBJ1-2	TRBV20-1	TRBD1	CSAVRTGGGYGYTF	TGCAGTGCCGTTCGGACAGGGGGAGGATATGGCTACACCTTC
-	TRBJ1-5	TRBV6-1	TRBD1	CASRPGTGPIGSNQPQHF	TGTGCCAGCAGGCCCGGGACAGGGCCCATCGGTAGCAATCAGCCCCAGCATTTT
-	TRBJ2-7	TRBV11-2	TRBD2	CASSLGASGGLDEQYF	TGTGCCAGCAGCTTAGGTGCTAGCGGGGGGCTTGACGAGCAGTACTTC
many	TRBJ2-7	TRBV7-9	-	CASALLGEQYF	TGTGCCAGCGCTCTCCTCGGCGAGCAGTACTTC
few	TRBJ2-2	TRBV4-3	TRBD2	CASSRTRVWVTGELFF	TGCGCCAGCAGCAGGACTAGGGTTTGGGTCACCGGGGAGCTGTTTTTT
-	TRBJ1-4	TRBV7-2	TRBD1	CASSLLGGANEKLFF	TGTGCCAGCAGCCTCCTAGGGGGCGCAAATGAAAAACTGTTTTTT
few	TRBJ1-1	TRBV6-1	-	CASSYWRGEAFF	TGTGCCAGCAGTTACTGGCGGGGTGAAGCTTTCTTT
-	TRBJ1-1	TRBV6-5	-	CASSKGTEAFF	TGTGCCAGCAGCAAAGGGACTGAAGCTTTCTTT
few	TRBJ2-5	TRBV7-8	TRBD2	CASSHGLAGLWETQYF	TGTGCCAGCAGCCACGGACTAGCGGGGTTGTGGGAGACCCAGTACTTC
-	TRBJ2-2	TRBV6-2/TRBV6-3	-	CASSPVGLNTGELFF	TGTGCCAGCAGTCCCGTCGGGCTGAACACCGGGGAGCTGTTTTTT
many	TRBJ2-5	TRBV4-1	TRBD2	CASSHRGTSGGETQYF	TGCGCCAGCAGCCACAGGGGGACTAGCGGGGGTGAGACCCAGTACTTC
-	TRBJ2-1	TRBV6-5	-	CAIVWGAHNEQFF	TGTGCGATCGTATGGGGGGCGCATAATGAGCAGTTCTTC
few	TRBJ2-1	TRBV2	-	CASSEEDSLPGPFF	TGTGCCAGCAGCGAGGAAGACAGCCTCCCCGGGCCGTTCTTC
-	TRBJ2-2	TRBV5-1	TRBD1	CASSLIGTGSEELFF	TGCGCCAGCAGCTTGATCGGGACAGGGTCCGAGGAGCTGTTTTTT
few	TRBJ1-4	TRBV4-2	TRBD1	CASSPGTDSEKLFF	TGTGCCAGCAGCCCCGGGACAGATTCCGAAAAACTGTTTTTT
many	TRBJ1-5	TRBV4-1	-	CASRQRNGGHQPQHF	TGCGCCAGCAGACAACGAAACGGGGGACATCAGCCCCAGCATTTT
-	TRBJ1-1	TRBV6-5	TRBD1	CASSGDRGTEAFF	TGTGCCAGCAGCGGCGACAGGGGTACTGAAGCTTTCTTT
-	TRBJ1-3	TRBV11-2	-	CASSLRRGFRNTIYF	TGTGCCAGCAGCTTGAGGAGGGGCTTCAGGAACACCATATATTTT
many	TRBJ2-1	TRBV4-2	TRBD2	CASSQDGVLAGYEQFF	TGTGCCAGCAGCCAAGATGGGGTTCTAGCGGGGTATGAGCAGTTCTTC
few	TRBJ2-5	TRBV12-3/TRBV12-4	-	CASSSQGLGTQYF	TGTGCCAGCAGTTCCCAGGGGTTGGGGACCCAGTACTTC
-	TRBJ1-5	TRBV7-8	-	CASSLASGGQPQHF	TGTGCCAGCAGCTTAGCTTCTGGGGGACAGCCCCAGCATTTT